This TCR beta chain was profiled in a study of shared clonotypes between healthy human individuals. Assay: immunoSEQ multiplex PCR; the TCRdb copy retains only in-frame clones and omits some. This sample has around 1.6 million clones; under 99% occur once, and the top ten carry around 0.47%. This CDR3 comprises 15 residues. The trim removed 6 bases at V and 3 bases at J, leaving 10 bases unmatched. The germline CDR1 and CDR2 sequences are MNHEY and SVGAGI. Sequencing was carried out using naive CD4+ T cells sorted from blood. Specified subset: CD45RA+ positively selected. The chain couples TRBV6-5 to TRBJ1-2; 7 positions agree with TRBD1. The TCR was taken from a man under 40 in good health. CDR3 DNA: TGTGCCAGCAGGCCGCAGACAGGGAAGGACTATGGCTACACCTTC. As protein: CASRPQTGKDYGYTF.